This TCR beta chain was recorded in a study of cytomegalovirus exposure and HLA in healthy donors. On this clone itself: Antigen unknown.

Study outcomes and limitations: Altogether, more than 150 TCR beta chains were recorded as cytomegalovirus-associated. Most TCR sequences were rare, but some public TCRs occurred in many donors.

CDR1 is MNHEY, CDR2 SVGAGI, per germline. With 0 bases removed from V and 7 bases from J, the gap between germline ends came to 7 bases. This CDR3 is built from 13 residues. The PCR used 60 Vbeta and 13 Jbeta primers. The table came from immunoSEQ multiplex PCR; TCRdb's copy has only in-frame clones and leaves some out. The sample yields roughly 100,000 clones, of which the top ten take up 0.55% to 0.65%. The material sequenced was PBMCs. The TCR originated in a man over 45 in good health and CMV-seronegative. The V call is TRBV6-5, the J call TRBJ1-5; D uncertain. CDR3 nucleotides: TGTGCCAGCAGTTACTCGAGGTGGCAGCCCCAGCATTTT. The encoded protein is CASSYSRWQPQHF.